A single sample gave rise to the 22 T cell receptor beta chains below, sequenced in a study of T cells in tuberculosis (dated by TCRdb to 2017 to 2018). Libraries were built with the immunoSEQ multiplex PCR assay. TCRdb re-hosts the immuneACCESS table, in-frame sequences only. Its copies lack some clones; in the studies checked, an unresolved V gene accounts for under half of them, and the cause for the rest is not known. The sample data list roughly 30,000 clones, and approximately 85% of these were observed just once. The top ten clones comprise 4% to 6.5% of the sample. The time point label for this specimen denotes: new active TB diagnosis, blood taken before or within 7 days of starting treatment. The specimen comprised PBMCs, sampled at tuberculosis diagnosis. The receptors were gathered from an adult with tuberculosis.

This chain joins TRBV19 and TRBJ1-1; possibly TRBD1 for D (5 bases). The CDR3 covers 12 residues. V shed 3 bases and J shed 7 bases, with 9 bases lying between them. The germline gives CDR1 LNHDA, CDR2 SQIVND (reference sequence). CDR3 sequence (DNA): TGTGCCAGTAGTATTCAGGGCATTGAAGCTTTCTTT. Residues: CASSIQGIEAFF. Complete variable domain (other parts from reference TRBV19 and TRBJ1-1): DGGITQSPKYLFRKEGQNVTLSCEQNLNHDAMYWYRQDPGQGLRLIYYSQIVNDFQKGDIAEGYSVSREKKESFPLTVTSAQKNPTAFYLCASSIQGIEAFFGQGTRLTVV.

The rearrangement links TRBV9 to TRBJ2-1; a possible D gene is TRBD1 (8 bases). The germline V gene encodes CDR1 SGDLS and CDR2 YYNGEE. V was shortened by 0 bases and J by 9 bases, with 13 bases between the two germline ends. The CDR3 spans 14 residues. The CDR3 spells CASSVVQGGSEQFF. CDR3 coding DNA: TGTGCCAGCAGCGTAGTACAGGGGGGGAGTGAGCAGTTCTTC.

V is TRBV5-1 and J is TRBJ2-5; a possible D gene is TRBD1 (5 bases). The CDR3 is 14 amino acids. Trimming cost V 2 bases and J 0 bases, with 8 bases left between them. Germline lookup yields CDR1 SGHRS and CDR2 YFSETQ. The CDR3 DNA sequence: TGCGCCAGCAGCTTACGGACAAACCAAGAGACCCAGTACTTC. It yields the protein CASSLRTNQETQYF.

The chain couples TRBV25-1 to TRBJ2-7; the match to TRBD1 covers 7 bases. Trimming removed 3 bases from V and 3 bases from J; junction bases left unmatched: 8. Per the germline V gene, CDR1 is MGHDK and CDR2 is SYGVNS. CDR3 length equals 15 residues. CDR3 DNA sequence: TGTGCCAGCAGTGATTTGACAGGGTGCTTCTACGAGCAGTACTTC. It encodes CASSDLTGCFYEQYF.

This clone was detected only once. V and J are TRBV6-8 and TRBJ2-7, with D perhaps matching TRBD1 (8 bases). CDR1 and CDR2 from the germline V gene are MNHGY and SAAAGT. Trimming took 0 bases from V and 4 from J, leaving 13 bases between them. The CDR3 loop spans 15 amino acids. In DNA, the CDR3 is TGTGCCAGCAGTTACTCAGGACAGGGAGGGTACGAGCAGTACTTC. Protein product: CASSYSGQGGYEQYF.

This clone turned up a few times. This same CDR3 is encoded by further DNA sequences in the sample. The chain carries TRBV19 and TRBJ2-7; D call uncertain. The CDR3 sequence is 14 residues long. Germline CDR1 reads LNHDA; CDR2 reads SQIVND (reference sequence). Trimming removed 1 base at V and 0 bases at J, with 7 bases between. For the CDR3, the DNA is TGTGCCAGTAGTATAGGCGGTTACTCCTACGAGCAGTACTTC. The encoded protein is CASSIGGYSYEQYF.

The CDR3 nucleotides read TGTGCCAGCAGCTTAAAAAGGGAGTCCGGTAACACCATATATTTT. Encoded protein: CASSLKRESGNTIYF. The gene calls are TRBV5-4 and TRBJ1-3, with no clear D. Trimming removed 2 bases at V and 7 bases at J, with 16 bases between. CDR1 and CDR2 from the germline V gene are SGHNT and YYREEE (reference sequence). The CDR3 loop spans 15 amino acids.

The chain is built from TRBV10-3 and TRBJ1-5; D remains ambiguous. The V end was cut by 2 bases, the J end by 0 bases, with 5 bases between. The length of the CDR3 is 14 residues. Germline CDR1 reads ENHRY; CDR2 reads SYGVKD. CDR3 DNA: TGTGCCATCAGTGAGGACACTAGCAATCAGCCCCAGCATTTT. Protein sequence: CAISEDTSNQPQHF.

The chain links TRBV19 to TRBJ1-3; possible D gene TRBD1, 5 bases. Trimming cost V 5 bases and J 0 bases, with 17 bases left between them. Looked up from germline, CDR1 is LNHDA and CDR2 is SQIVND (reference sequence). The CDR3 has 17 residues. This CDR3 reads CASSFSTGPNSGNTIYF. CDR3 bases: TGTGCCAGTAGTTTTTCAACAGGACCCAACTCTGGAAACACCATATATTTT.

This clone has just one count. This chain links TRBV5-3 with TRBJ2-3; maybe TRBD1 (6 bases). TRBV5-3 is flagged as an ORF with uncertain function. V dropped 1 base and J dropped 6 bases, with 21 bases sitting between them. This CDR3 has 17 residues. The DNA for the CDR3 is TGTGCCAGAAGCTTGAGGATCCCCTCGACAGGTGAGGATACGCAGTATTTT. This encodes CARSLRIPSTGEDTQYF.

The chain links TRBV6-1 to TRBJ1-3, with a weak D call TRBD1 (5 bases). The CDR3 has 15 amino acids. Trimming took 4 bases from V and 0 from J, leaving 10 bases between them. The germline V gene encodes CDR1 MNHNS and CDR2 SASEGT. The DNA for the CDR3 is TGTGCCAGCAGTGGGGGCCCGAGCTCTGGAAACACCATATATTTT. Translating gives CASSGGPSSGNTIYF.

The chain couples TRBV5-1 to TRBJ2-7; 10 nucleotides align to TRBD1. The J segment lost 4 bases and the V segment lost 1 base, leaving 5 bases of the junction unmatched. The germline V gene has CDR1 SGHRS and CDR2 YFSETQ. The CDR3 is 15 amino acids. The CDR3 loop is CASSLFPGQGYEQYF. DNA of the CDR3: TGCGCCAGCAGCTTGTTCCCGGGACAGGGGTACGAGCAGTACTTC.

The CDR3 protein is CASSTDRALNTEAFF. CDR3 coding DNA: TGTGCCAGCAGCACCGACAGGGCCCTGAACACTGAAGCTTTCTTT. The chain is built from TRBV7-2 and TRBJ1-1, with TRBD1 matching over 7 bases. The J segment lost 0 bases and the V segment lost 5 bases, leaving 6 bases of the junction unmatched. The CDR3 consists of 15 residues. Germline V CDR1 and CDR2: SGHTA, FQGNSA.

The rearrangement uses TRBV27 and TRBJ2-7; TRBD1 is a possible D gene (6 bases). Trimming stripped 3 bases from V and 5 bases from J, with 11 bases between. This CDR3 contains 13 residues. CDR1 is MNHEY and CDR2 is SMNVEV in the germline V gene (reference sequence). The CDR3 DNA reads TGTGCCAGCAGTTTTTTCGAGGGGGACGAGCAGTACTTC. As protein: CASSFFEGDEQYF.

The V and J genes are TRBV25-1 and TRBJ2-3, with 7 bases matching TRBD2. Unmatched junction bases numbered 3, after V lost 6 bases and J lost 3 bases. CDR3 size: 13 residues. Germline CDR1 is MGHDK and CDR2 is SYGVNS. The CDR3 reads CASRGGETDTQYF. In DNA form, the CDR3 reads TGTGCCAGCAGGGGGGGGGAGACAGATACGCAGTATTTT.

The V call is TRBV6-1, the J call TRBJ2-4; TRBD1 aligns across 8 bases. CDR1 and CDR2 (germline): MNHNS, SASEGT. This CDR3 is 16 amino acids long. V dropped 1 base and J dropped 0; count of bases not matched to a gene: 2. DNA for the CDR3: TGTGCCAGCAGTGAAGGGACAGGGCGAGCCAAAAACATTCAGTACTTC. Amino acids: CASSEGTGRAKNIQYF.

The V and J genes are TRBV6-1 and TRBJ2-7, with 10 bases fitting TRBD1. The V gene's germline CDR1 is MNHNS and CDR2 SASEGT. This CDR3 has 15 amino acids. The trim removed 1 base at V and 5 bases at J, leaving 5 bases unmatched. CDR3 nucleotides: TGTGCCAGCAGTGAAGTCGGGGACAGGGGTGACGAGCAGTACTTC. This sequence encodes CASSEVGDRGDEQYF.

The chain uses TRBV28 and TRBJ1-2; 7 nucleotides match TRBD1. Trimming cost V 5 bases and J 6 bases; bases outside gene matches: 6. CDR3 length: 13 residues. Germline CDR1 is MDHEN and CDR2 is SYDVKM. CDR3 nucleotide sequence: TGTGCCAGCAGTCTATACAGGGGAAATGGCTACACCTTC. This gives the protein CASSLYRGNGYTF.

The count of this clone is one. The chain recombines TRBV19 with TRBJ1-5; TRBD1 aligns across 8 bases. CDR1 is LNHDA and CDR2 is SQIVND in the germline V gene (reference sequence). The trim removed 1 base at V and 0 bases at J, leaving 5 bases unmatched. This CDR3 comprises 17 residues. The CDR3 region is CASSIAWTGNSNQPQHF. For the CDR3, the DNA is TGTGCCAGTAGTATAGCTTGGACAGGGAATAGCAATCAGCCCCAGCATTTT.

This clone occurred once. V is TRBV13 and J is TRBJ2-2; 8 bases match TRBD2. Germline trimming cut 6 bases from V and 5 bases from J; bases unmatched to any gene: 14. This CDR3 contains 17 residues. The V gene's germline CDR1 is PRHDT and CDR2 FYEKMQ (reference sequence). In DNA form, the CDR3 reads TGTGCCAGCAGTTCCACTAGCGGAGGGGTCCGGACCGGGGAGCTGTTTTTT. Protein: CASSSTSGGVRTGELFF.

This chain joins TRBV2 and TRBJ2-1; 8 bases align to TRBD2. In germline, CDR1 is SNHLY, CDR2 FYNNEI. The CDR3 length is 14 residues. Trimming cost V 8 bases and J 1 base; bases outside gene matches: 4. The CDR3 loop reads CASPGGISYNEQFF. The CDR3 nucleotides are TGTGCCAGCCCGGGAGGGATATCCTACAATGAGCAGTTCTTC.

The chain joins TRBV2 to TRBJ2-3; D is possibly TRBD1 (5 bases). The CDR3 totals 17 residues. Germline V CDR1 and CDR2: SNHLY, FYNNEI. With 4 bases removed from V and 4 bases from J, the gap between germline ends came to 21 bases. CDR3 sequence: CASSGWGTVANPDTQYF. CDR3 in DNA: TGTGCCAGCAGTGGATGGGGCACAGTCGCAAACCCAGATACGCAGTATTTT.